What follows is one T cell receptor beta chain and its context. What it binds is not known. TCR beta libraries were made by quantitative 5'-RACE with molecular barcodes. TCRdb fed the 5' RACE reads into MiXCR, producing one record per CDR3 protein. This sample has around 250,000 distinct CDR3 sequences; about 10% occur once, and the top ten carry less than 7.5%. The data belong to a study of CD8 T cells in ankylosing spondylitis. General study findings and limits: Previously reported in reactive arthritis synovial fluid and blood were some of the motif variants. Characteristic, it appeared, of ankylosing spondylitis blood was a TCR beta motif of eight highly homologous variants. Disease-linked clones reportedly showed significant enrichment in matched ankylosing spondylitis synovial fluid.

Trimming shortened V by 5 bases and J by 3 bases, and 10 bases separated the two germline ends. Germline assignment: CDR1 SEHNR and CDR2 FQNEAQ (reference sequence). The CDR3 extends over 13 amino acids. The TCR comes from a male donor with ankylosing spondylitis or in good health (not recorded which). The chain carries TRBV7-9 and TRBJ1-1, with no clear D. Sequencing input: blood, either unsorted or a sorted T cell fraction (not recorded which). DNA of the CDR3: TGTGCCAGCAGCCCCTTTGGGGACACTGAAGCTTTCTTT. It codes for CASSPFGDTEAFF.